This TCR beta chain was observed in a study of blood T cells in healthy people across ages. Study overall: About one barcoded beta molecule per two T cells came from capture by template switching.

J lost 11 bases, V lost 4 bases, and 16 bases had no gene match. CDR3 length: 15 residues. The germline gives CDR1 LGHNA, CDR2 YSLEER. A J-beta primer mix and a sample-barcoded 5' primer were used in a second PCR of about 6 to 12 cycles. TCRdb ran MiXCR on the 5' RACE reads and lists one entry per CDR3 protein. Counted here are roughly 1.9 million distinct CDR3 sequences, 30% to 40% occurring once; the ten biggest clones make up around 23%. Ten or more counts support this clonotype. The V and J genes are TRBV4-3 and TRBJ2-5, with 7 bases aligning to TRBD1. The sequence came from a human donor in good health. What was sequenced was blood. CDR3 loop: CASSPTRQGDFGQYF. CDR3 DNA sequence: TGCGCCAGCAGCCCAACCCGACAGGGAGATTTCGGGCAGTACTTC.